Below are 25 T cell receptor beta chains sequenced from a single sample in a study of shared clonotypes between healthy human individuals. Sequenced by immunoSEQ multiplex PCR; TCRdb stores in-frame clones only, minus some. The table has millions of clones, around 95% seen once. Sequenced: naive CD4+ T cells sorted from blood. Subset defined: CD45RA+ positively selected. These receptor sequences come from a man between 18 and 29 years old in good health.

The rearrangement joins TRBV2 to TRBJ2-2; D ambiguous. CDR1 and CDR2 from the germline V gene are SNHLY and FYNNEI. This CDR3 contains 13 residues. V was pared by 7 bases and J by 1 base, with 7 bases between. CDR3 protein: CASKEGNTGELFF. CDR3 bases: TGTGCCAGCAAGGAAGGGAACACCGGGGAGCTGTTTTTT.

This rearrangement joins TRBV2 to TRBJ2-3, with 8 positions matching TRBD2. CDR1 and CDR2 from the germline V gene are SNHLY and FYNNEI. Losses at the gene ends were 9 bases for V and 2 bases for J; bases not matched to a gene: 10. This CDR3 is built from 15 residues. The CDR3 nucleotides are TGTGCCAGACCTTCAGCGGGGGTTCCCACAGATACGCAGTATTTT. Its translation is CARPSAGVPTDTQYF. The full variable domain, with the rest looked up from reference TRBV2 and TRBJ2-3, is EPEVTQTPSHQVTQMGQEVILRCVPISNHLYFYWYRQILGQKVEFLVSFYNNEISEKSEIFDDQFSVERPDGSNFTLKIRSTKLEDSAMYFCARPSAGVPTDTQYFGPGTRLTVL.

This clone was observed a single time. V and J are TRBV4-3 and TRBJ1-5, with 8 bases lining up with TRBD1. This CDR3 has 17 amino acids. Germline values: CDR1 LGHNA, CDR2 YSLEER. With 5 bases clipped from V and 5 bases from J, the junction kept 14 bases outside the gene matches. This CDR3 is CASSFSRQGADHQPQHF. The CDR3 region has the DNA TGCGCCAGCAGCTTTTCGCGGCAGGGGGCTGATCATCAGCCCCAGCATTTT.

To note about this clone: In the same sample, other DNA sequences code for this CDR3. V usage is TRBV5-1 and J usage is TRBJ1-1, with 7 bases lining up with TRBD1. J gave up 1 base and V 0 bases, and 3 bases lay outside the gene matches. Germline CDR1 and CDR2: SGHRS and YFSETQ. The CDR3 spans 15 residues. The CDR3 here is CASSLEGTANTEAFF. The CDR3 DNA reads TGCGCCAGCAGCTTGGAGGGGACAGCGAACACTGAAGCTTTCTTT.

The rearrangement joins TRBV4-3 to TRBJ2-3; 7 nucleotides align to TRBD1. The CDR3 runs 18 residues. Germline assignment: CDR1 LGHNA and CDR2 YSLEER. Trimming took 0 bases from V and 0 from J; bases not matched to a gene: 9. CDR3 protein: CASSQDPSPGQSTDTQYF. Written as DNA, the CDR3 is TGCGCCAGCAGCCAAGACCCCTCACCGGGACAGAGCACAGATACGCAGTATTTT.

The gene calls are TRBV18 and TRBJ1-4; 8 bases match TRBD1. V lost 4 bases to trimming and J lost 0 bases; unmatched junction nucleotides: 10. Per germline, CDR1 KGHSH and CDR2 LQKENI. The CDR3 totals 18 residues. The CDR3 spells CASSRQGFVGTTNEKLFF. The CDR3 DNA follows: TGTGCCAGCTCACGACAGGGGTTTGTTGGAACAACTAATGAAAAACTGTTTTTT.

The J gene is TRBJ1-1, the V gene TRBV21-1; the D call of TRBD1 is as the table states it, not checked on the DNA. TRBV21-1 is marked as a pseudogene. The CDR3 loop spans 14 amino acids. For the CDR3, the DNA is TGTGCCAGCAGCAAAATTCAGGGGAACACTGAAGCTTTCTTT. It is translated as CASSKIQGNTEAFF.

V usage is TRBV29-1 and J usage is TRBJ2-7; tentatively, D is TRBD1 or TRBD2 (6 bases each). CDR1 is SQVTM and CDR2 is ANQGSEA in the germline V gene. V was cut by 7 bases and J by 0 bases, with 16 bases left in between. The CDR3 is made up of 14 amino acids. The CDR3 region is CSARGTPNSYEQYF. For the CDR3, the DNA is TGCAGCGCACGGGGGACACCTAACTCCTACGAGCAGTACTTC.

The V call is TRBV5-4, the J call TRBJ1-6; D possibly corresponds to TRBD1 (5 bases). Trimming stripped 4 bases from V and 8 bases from J, with 13 bases between. Germline V CDR1 and CDR2: SGHNT, YYREEE (reference sequence). The CDR3 sequence is 14 residues long. CDR3 amino acids: CASSKGTSDSPLHF. The CDR3 nucleotides are TGTGCCAGCAGCAAGGGGACGTCGGATTCACCCCTCCACTTT.

In regard to this clone: Other DNA sequences in the sample encode the same CDR3. V and J are TRBV30 and TRBJ1-1; D not certain. The germline V gene has CDR1 GTSNPN and CDR2 SVGIG (reference sequence). CDR3 size: 11 residues. Deletions cut 2 bases from V and 3 bases from J, with 4 bases between. For the CDR3, the DNA is TGTGCCTGGAGTCGAGACACTGAAGCTTTCTTT. Its translation is CAWSRDTEAFF.

This rearrangement joins TRBV28 to TRBJ1-6, with no clear D. Between the trimmed V and J ends, which lost 4 bases and 7 bases, there was a span of 8 bases. This CDR3 has 13 amino acids. Germline loops: CDR1 MDHEN, CDR2 SYDVKM. The CDR3: CASSSAANSPLHF. The CDR3 DNA is TGTGCCAGCAGTTCGGCCGCCAATTCACCCCTCCACTTT.

The chain combines TRBV6-5 with TRBJ1-2; TRBD1 agrees at 8 bases. Germline CDR1 MNHEY, CDR2 SVGAGI. Trimming at V came to 5 bases and at J to 0 bases, leaving 5 bases not matched to a gene. This CDR3 is 15 amino acids long. The CDR3 loop is CASSRGDRSNYGYTF. The CDR3 DNA follows: TGTGCCAGCAGTCGGGGGGACAGGTCTAACTATGGCTACACCTTC.

The CDR3: CASSLGQGAEGYTF. DNA of the CDR3: TGTGCCAGCAGCTTAGGGCAGGGGGCGGAAGGCTACACCTTC. The chain carries TRBV7-9 and TRBJ1-2; 8 bases agree with TRBD1. The ends lost 1 base at V and 8 bases at J; junction bases unmatched: 6. The germline CDR1 and CDR2 sequences are SEHNR and FQNEAQ (reference sequence). This CDR3 has 14 amino acids.

This chain joins TRBV28 and TRBJ1-5; 8 bases fit TRBD1. The CDR3 totals 16 residues. The germline gives CDR1 MDHEN, CDR2 SYDVKM. The trim removed 4 bases at V and 4 bases at J, leaving 9 bases unmatched. The CDR3 loop is CASSSTLDRGNQPQHF. The CDR3 DNA reads TGTGCCAGCAGTTCTACCCTCGACAGGGGAAATCAGCCCCAGCATTTT.

This chain uses TRBV28 with TRBJ1-3; D unclear. Per germline, CDR1 MDHEN and CDR2 SYDVKM. V gave up 5 bases and J gave up 2 bases, with 10 bases separating them. The length of the CDR3 is 14 residues. Here the CDR3 DNA reads TGTGCCAGCAGTCGGTCAGGCGCTGGAAACACCATATATTTT. Amino acids: CASSRSGAGNTIYF. Drawing the rest from reference TRBV28 and TRBJ1-3, the complete variable domain is DVKVTQSSRYLVKRTGEKVFLECVQDMDHENMFWYRQDPGLGLRLIYFSYDVKMKEKGDIPEGYSVSREKKERFSLILESASTNQTSMYLCASSRSGAGNTIYFGEGSWLTVV.

The J gene is TRBJ2-7, the V gene TRBV5-1; 8 nucleotides align to TRBD1. The CDR3 length is 14 residues. The trim removed 4 bases at V and 3 bases at J, leaving 6 bases unmatched. Germline V gene lookup returns CDR1 SGHRS and CDR2 YFSETQ. CDR3 protein: CASSPGGGGYEQYF. The CDR3 nucleotides read TGCGCCAGCAGCCCAGGGGGCGGTGGCTACGAGCAGTACTTC. Filled out from reference TRBV5-1 and TRBJ2-7, the complete variable domain reads KAGVTQTPRYLIKTRGQQVTLSCSPISGHRSVSWYQQTPGQGLQFLFEYFSETQRNKGNFPGRFSGRQFSNSRSEMNVSTLELGDSALYLCASSPGGGGYEQYFGPGTRLTVT.

V usage is TRBV19 and J usage is TRBJ1-2; TRBD1 agrees at 10 bases. The CDR3 has 15 amino acids. J lost 4 bases, V lost 7 bases, and 9 bases had no gene match. Germline V lookup: CDR1 LNHDA, CDR2 SQIVND (reference sequence). The CDR3: CASTATGGRVYGYTF. DNA of the CDR3: TGTGCCAGTACCGCGACAGGGGGCCGTGTCTATGGCTACACCTTC.

The chain joins TRBV28 to TRBJ2-7; D is tentatively TRBD1 or TRBD2 (5 bases each). The ends were cut back, 7 bases at V and 6 bases at J, with 22 bases in the middle. Germline V gives CDR1 MDHEN, CDR2 SYDVKM. The CDR3 contains 15 residues. The CDR3 sequence is CASTLGESRPSEQYF. The DNA of the CDR3 is TGTGCCAGCACCCTGGGGGAGTCCCGGCCATCCGAGCAGTACTTC.

The chain carries TRBV2 and TRBJ1-1; D not certain. Germline V CDR1 and CDR2: SNHLY, FYNNEI. CDR3 length equals 12 residues. Trimming took 6 bases from V and 1 from J, leaving 6 bases between them. The CDR3 region is CASRQQNTEAFF. CDR3 coding DNA: TGTGCCAGCAGGCAGCAGAACACTGAAGCTTTCTTT.

The V call is TRBV30, the J call TRBJ2-1; 13 nucleotides agree with TRBD2. This CDR3 region has 17 residues. V gave up 2 bases and J gave up 7 bases; unmatched junction bases: 11. Germline lookup yields CDR1 GTSNPN and CDR2 SVGIG (reference sequence). The CDR3 DNA reads TGTGCCTGGAGTTCCCCAGTACTAGCGGGAGGGTGGAATGAGCAGTTCTTC. This sequence encodes CAWSSPVLAGGWNEQFF. The full variable domain, completed using reference TRBV30 and TRBJ2-1, is SQTIHQWPATLVQPVGSPLSLECTVEGTSNPNLYWYRQAAGRGLQLLFYSVGIGQISSEVPQNLSASRPQDRQFILSSKKLLLSDSGFYLCAWSSPVLAGGWNEQFFGPGTRLTVL.

V gene TRBV5-1 combines with J gene TRBJ1-1; D uncertain. CDR1 and CDR2 from the germline V gene are SGHRS and YFSETQ. The ends were cut back, 2 bases at V and 1 base at J, with 9 bases in the middle. The length of the CDR3 is 14 residues. CDR3 sequence reads: CASSLADPNTEAFF. The CDR3 nucleotides read TGCGCCAGCAGCTTAGCCGACCCGAACACTGAAGCTTTCTTT.

J is TRBJ1-2 and V is TRBV6-5, with D unclear. Trimming stripped 4 bases from V and 3 bases from J, with 9 bases between. Germline V gives CDR1 MNHEY, CDR2 SVGAGI. This CDR3 comprises 13 residues. CDR3: CASSFTRDYGYTF. CDR3 DNA: TGTGCCAGCAGTTTTACACGCGACTATGGCTACACCTTC.

The V gene is TRBV2, the J gene TRBJ1-4; possibly TRBD1 for D (6 bases). Per the germline V gene, CDR1 is SNHLY and CDR2 is FYNNEI. The V gene lost 6 bases and the J gene lost 3 bases, with 14 bases spanning the gap. The CDR3 contains 15 residues. The CDR3 protein is CASSLEGGSNEKLFF. DNA for the CDR3: TGTGCCAGCAGCCTTGAGGGGGGCTCTAATGAAAAACTGTTTTTT.

This clone has just one count. V usage is TRBV28 and J usage is TRBJ2-7; 9 bases line up with TRBD1. Germline V lookup: CDR1 MDHEN, CDR2 SYDVKM. V was clipped by 5 bases and J by 5 bases; unmatched bases: 7. The CDR3 totals 14 residues. The CDR3 sequence is CASSRDREINEQYF. For the CDR3, the DNA is TGTGCCAGCAGTCGGGACAGGGAAATCAACGAGCAGTACTTC. Full variable domain (outside the CDR3, taken from reference TRBV28 and TRBJ2-7): DVKVTQSSRYLVKRTGEKVFLECVQDMDHENMFWYRQDPGLGLRLIYFSYDVKMKEKGDIPEGYSVSREKKERFSLILESASTNQTSMYLCASSRDREINEQYFGPGTRLTVT.

V is TRBV12-5 and J is TRBJ1-4; 8 bases fit TRBD1. The CDR3 totals 15 residues. Trimming at V came to 5 bases and at J to 6 bases, leaving 8 bases not matched to a gene. The germline V gene has CDR1 LGHNT and CDR2 FRNRAP. This CDR3 is CASGPRQGPDEKLFF. The CDR3, as DNA: TGTGCTAGTGGTCCCAGACAGGGGCCGGATGAAAAACTGTTTTTT.